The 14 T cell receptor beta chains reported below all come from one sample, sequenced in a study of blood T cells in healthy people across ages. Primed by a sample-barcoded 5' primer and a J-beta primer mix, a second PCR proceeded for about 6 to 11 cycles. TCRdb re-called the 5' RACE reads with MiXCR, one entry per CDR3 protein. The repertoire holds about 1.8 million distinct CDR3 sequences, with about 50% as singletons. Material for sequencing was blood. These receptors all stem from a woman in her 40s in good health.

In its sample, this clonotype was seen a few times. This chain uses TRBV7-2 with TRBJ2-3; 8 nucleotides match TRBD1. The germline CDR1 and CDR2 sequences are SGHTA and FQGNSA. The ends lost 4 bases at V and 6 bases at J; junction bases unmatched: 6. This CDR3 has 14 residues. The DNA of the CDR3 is TGTGCCAGCAGCTCGGACAGGGAAGGGGATACGCAGTATTTT. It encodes CASSSDREGDTQYF.

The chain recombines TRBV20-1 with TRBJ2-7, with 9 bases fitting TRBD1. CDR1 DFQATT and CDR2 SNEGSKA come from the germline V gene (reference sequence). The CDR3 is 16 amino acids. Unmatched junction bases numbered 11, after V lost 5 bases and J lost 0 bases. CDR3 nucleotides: TGCAGTGCTCTAGGTCGTGGGACAGGGACCTCCTACGAGCAGTACTTC. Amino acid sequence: CSALGRGTGTSYEQYF.

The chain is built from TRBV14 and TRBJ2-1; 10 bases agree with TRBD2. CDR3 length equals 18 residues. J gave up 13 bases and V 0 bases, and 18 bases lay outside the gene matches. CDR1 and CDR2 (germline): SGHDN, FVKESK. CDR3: CASSQDHPGLALQETQFF. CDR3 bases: TGTGCCAGCAGCCAAGATCATCCGGGACTAGCGCTACAAGAGACCCAGTTCTTC.

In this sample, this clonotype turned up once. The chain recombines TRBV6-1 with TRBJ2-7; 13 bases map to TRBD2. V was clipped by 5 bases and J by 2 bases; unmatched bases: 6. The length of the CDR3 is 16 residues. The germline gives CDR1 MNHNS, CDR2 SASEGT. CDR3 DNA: TGTGCCAGCAGTCCACTAGCGGGGGGGACGGCCTACGAGCAGTACTTC. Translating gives CASSPLAGGTAYEQYF.

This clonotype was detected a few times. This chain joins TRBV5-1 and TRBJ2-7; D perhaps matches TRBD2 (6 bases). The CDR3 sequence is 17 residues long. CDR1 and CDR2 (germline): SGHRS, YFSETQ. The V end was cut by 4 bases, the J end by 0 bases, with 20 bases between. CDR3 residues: CASSPLLFGGFSYEQYF. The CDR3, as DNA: TGCGCCAGCAGCCCCCTTCTCTTCGGGGGATTCTCCTACGAGCAGTACTTC.

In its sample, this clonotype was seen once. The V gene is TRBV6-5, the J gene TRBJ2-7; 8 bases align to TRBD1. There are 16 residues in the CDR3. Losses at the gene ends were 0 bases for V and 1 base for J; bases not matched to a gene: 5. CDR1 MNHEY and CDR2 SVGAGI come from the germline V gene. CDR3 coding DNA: TGTGCCAGCAGTTACTCGATCTGGACAGGGTCCTACGAGCAGTACTTC. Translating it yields CASSYSIWTGSYEQYF.

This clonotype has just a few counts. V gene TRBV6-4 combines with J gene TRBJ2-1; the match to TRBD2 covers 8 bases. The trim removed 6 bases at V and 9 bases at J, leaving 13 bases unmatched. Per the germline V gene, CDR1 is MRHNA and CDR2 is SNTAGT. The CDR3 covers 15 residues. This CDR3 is CASRLSSGLAFEQFF. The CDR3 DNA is TGTGCCAGCAGACTGAGTAGCGGACTAGCTTTTGAGCAGTTCTTC.

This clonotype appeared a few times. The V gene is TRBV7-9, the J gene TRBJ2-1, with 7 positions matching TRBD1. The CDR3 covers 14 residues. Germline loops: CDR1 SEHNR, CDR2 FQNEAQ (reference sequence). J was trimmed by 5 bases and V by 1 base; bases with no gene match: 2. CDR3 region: CASSLEGQNNEQFF. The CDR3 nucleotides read TGTGCCAGCAGCTTAGAGGGACAGAACAATGAGCAGTTCTTC. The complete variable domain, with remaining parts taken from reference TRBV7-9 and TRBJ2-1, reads DTGVSQNPRHKITKRGQNVTFRCDPISEHNRLYWYRQTLGQGPEFLTYFQNEAQLEKSRLLSDRFSAERPKGSFSTLEIQRTEQGDSAMYLCASSLEGQNNEQFFGPGTRLTVL.

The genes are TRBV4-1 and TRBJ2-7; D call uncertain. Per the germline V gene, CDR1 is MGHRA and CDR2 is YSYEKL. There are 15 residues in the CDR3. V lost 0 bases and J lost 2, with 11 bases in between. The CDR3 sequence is CASSQDRSQTYEQYF. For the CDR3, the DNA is TGCGCCAGCAGCCAAGATCGTTCACAGACCTACGAGCAGTACTTC.

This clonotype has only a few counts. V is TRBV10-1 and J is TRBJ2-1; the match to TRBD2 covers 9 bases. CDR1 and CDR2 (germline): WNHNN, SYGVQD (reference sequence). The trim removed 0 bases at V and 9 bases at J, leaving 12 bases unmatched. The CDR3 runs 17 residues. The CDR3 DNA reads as TGCGCCAGCAGTGAGTCAAGAGCGGGGGGAAGAGGAGTTGAGCAGTTCTTC. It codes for CASSESRAGGRGVEQFF.

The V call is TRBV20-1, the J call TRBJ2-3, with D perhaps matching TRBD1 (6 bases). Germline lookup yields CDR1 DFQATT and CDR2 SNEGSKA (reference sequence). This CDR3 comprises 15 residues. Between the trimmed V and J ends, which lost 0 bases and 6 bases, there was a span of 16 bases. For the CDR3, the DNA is TGCAGTGCTAGAGATCCCGAGGGGGTAAGGGATACGCAGTATTTT. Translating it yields CSARDPEGVRDTQYF.

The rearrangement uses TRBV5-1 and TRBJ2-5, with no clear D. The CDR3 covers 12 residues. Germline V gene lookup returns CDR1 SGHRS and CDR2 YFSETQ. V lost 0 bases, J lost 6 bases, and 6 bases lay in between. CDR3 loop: CASSLGKQTQYF. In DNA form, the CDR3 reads TGCGCCAGCAGCTTGGGGAAGCAGACCCAGTACTTC.

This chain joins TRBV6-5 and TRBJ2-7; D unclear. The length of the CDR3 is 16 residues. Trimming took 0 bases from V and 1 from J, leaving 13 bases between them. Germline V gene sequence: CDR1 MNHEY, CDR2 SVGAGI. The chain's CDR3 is CASSYSNSAFSYEQYF. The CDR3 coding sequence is TGTGCCAGCAGTTACTCGAACAGTGCCTTTTCCTACGAGCAGTACTTC.

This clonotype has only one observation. Here the CDR3 reads CASSASLVETQYF. The CDR3 nucleotides read TGTGCCAGCAGCGCTTCGTTGGTAGAGACCCAGTACTTC. This sequence joins TRBV7-2 and TRBJ2-7; no reliable D call. The J call could be wrong; TRBJ2-5 is a better fit for the DNA end. The germline V gene has CDR1 SGHTA and CDR2 FQGNSA. The CDR3 spans 13 residues.